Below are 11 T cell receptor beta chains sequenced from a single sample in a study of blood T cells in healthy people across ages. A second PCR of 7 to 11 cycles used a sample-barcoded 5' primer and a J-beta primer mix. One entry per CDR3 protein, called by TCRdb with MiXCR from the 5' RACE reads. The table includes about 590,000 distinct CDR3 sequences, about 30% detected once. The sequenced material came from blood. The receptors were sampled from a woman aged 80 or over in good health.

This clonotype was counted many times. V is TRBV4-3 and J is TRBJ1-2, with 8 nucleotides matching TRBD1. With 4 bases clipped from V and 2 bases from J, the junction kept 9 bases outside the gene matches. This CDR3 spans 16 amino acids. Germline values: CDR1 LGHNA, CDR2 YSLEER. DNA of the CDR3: TGCGCCAGCAGCCCCCAAACGACAGGGGTGAACTATGGCTACACCTTC. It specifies CASSPQTTGVNYGYTF.

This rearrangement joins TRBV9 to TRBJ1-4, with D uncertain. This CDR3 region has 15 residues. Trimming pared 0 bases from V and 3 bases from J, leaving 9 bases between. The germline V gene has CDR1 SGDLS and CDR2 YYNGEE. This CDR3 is CASSVGGRANEKLFF. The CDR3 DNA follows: TGTGCCAGCAGCGTAGGTGGGCGGGCTAATGAAAAACTGTTTTTT.

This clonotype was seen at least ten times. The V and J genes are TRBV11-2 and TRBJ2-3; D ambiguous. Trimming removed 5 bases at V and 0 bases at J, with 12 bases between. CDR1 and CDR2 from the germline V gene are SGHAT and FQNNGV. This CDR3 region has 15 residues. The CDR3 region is CASSDYASSTDTQYF. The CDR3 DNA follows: TGTGCCAGCAGCGATTATGCATCTAGCACAGATACGCAGTATTTT.

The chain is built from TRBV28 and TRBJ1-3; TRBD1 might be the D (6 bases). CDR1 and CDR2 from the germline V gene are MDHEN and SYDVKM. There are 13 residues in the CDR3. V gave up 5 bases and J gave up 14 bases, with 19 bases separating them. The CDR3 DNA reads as TGTGCCAGCAGTCCCTCCGGGGGGGGCGTAGTATATTTT. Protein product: CASSPSGGGVVYF.

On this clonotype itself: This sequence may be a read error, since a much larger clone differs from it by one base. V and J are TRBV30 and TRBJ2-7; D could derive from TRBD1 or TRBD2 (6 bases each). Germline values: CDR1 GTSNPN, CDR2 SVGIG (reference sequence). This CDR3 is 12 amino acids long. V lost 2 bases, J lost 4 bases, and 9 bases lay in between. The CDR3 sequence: CAWSTGRYEQYF. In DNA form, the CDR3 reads TGTGCCTGGAGTACAGGGAGGTACGAGCAGTACTTC. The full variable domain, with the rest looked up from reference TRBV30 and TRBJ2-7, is SQTIHQWPATLVQPVGSPLSLECTVEGTSNPNLYWYRQAAGRGLQLLFYSVGIGQISSEVPQNLSASRPQDRQFILSSKKLLLSDSGFYLCAWSTGRYEQYFGPGTRLTVT.

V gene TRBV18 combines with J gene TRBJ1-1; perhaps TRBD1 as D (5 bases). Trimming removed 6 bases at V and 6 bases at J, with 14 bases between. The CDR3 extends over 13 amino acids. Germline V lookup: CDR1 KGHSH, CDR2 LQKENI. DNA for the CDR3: TGTGCCAGCTCGCGGGACGGCAACGCTGAAGCTTTCTTT. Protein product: CASSRDGNAEAFF. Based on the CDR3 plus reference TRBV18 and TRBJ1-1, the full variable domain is NAGVMQNPRHLVRRRGQEARLRCSPMKGHSHVYWYRQLPEEGLKFMVYLQKENIIDESGMPKERFSAEFPKEGPSILRIQQVVRGDSAAYFCASSRDGNAEAFFGQGTRLTVV.

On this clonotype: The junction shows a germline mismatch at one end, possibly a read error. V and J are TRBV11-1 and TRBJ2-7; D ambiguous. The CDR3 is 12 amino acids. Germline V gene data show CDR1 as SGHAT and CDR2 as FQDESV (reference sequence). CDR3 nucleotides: TGTGTCAGCAGCTCCGAACTCTACGAGCAGTACTTC. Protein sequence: CVSSSELYEQYF. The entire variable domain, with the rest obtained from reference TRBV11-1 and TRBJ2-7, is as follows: EAEVAQSPRYKITEKSQAVAFWCDPISGHATLYWYRQILGQGPELLVQFQDESVVDDSQLPKDRFSAERLKGVDSTLKIQPAELGDSAMYLCVSSSELYEQYFGPGTRLTVT.

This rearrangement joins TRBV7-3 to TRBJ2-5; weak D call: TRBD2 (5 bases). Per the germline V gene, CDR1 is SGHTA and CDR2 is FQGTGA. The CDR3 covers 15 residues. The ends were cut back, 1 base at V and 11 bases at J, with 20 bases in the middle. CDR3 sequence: CASSLSGGSYNGQYF. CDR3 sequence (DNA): TGTGCCAGCAGCTTAAGCGGTGGGAGCTACAATGGGCAGTACTTC.

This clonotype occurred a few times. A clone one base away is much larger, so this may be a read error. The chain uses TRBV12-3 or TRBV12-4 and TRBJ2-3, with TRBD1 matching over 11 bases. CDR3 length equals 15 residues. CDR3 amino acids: CASSHRTGGTDAQYF. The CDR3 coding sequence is TGTGCCAGCAGTCACCGGACAGGGGGCACAGATGCGCAGTATTTT.

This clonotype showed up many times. This CDR3 reads CASILGLAGTYNEQFF. The CDR3 bases are TGTGCCAGCATCCTGGGACTAGCGGGGACCTACAATGAGCAGTTCTTC. The V and J genes are TRBV7-2 and TRBJ2-1, with 13 bases aligning to TRBD2. Trimming at V came to 7 bases and at J to 2 bases, leaving 5 bases not matched to a gene. CDR1 is SGHTA, CDR2 FQGNSA, per germline. The length of the CDR3 is 16 residues.

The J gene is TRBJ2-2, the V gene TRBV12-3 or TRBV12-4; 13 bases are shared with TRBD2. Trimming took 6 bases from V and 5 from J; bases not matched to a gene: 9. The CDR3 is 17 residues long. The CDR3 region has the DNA TGTGCCAGCAGCCCTTCGGGACTAGCGGGGAAAACCGGGGAGCTGTTTTTT. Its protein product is CASSPSGLAGKTGELFF.